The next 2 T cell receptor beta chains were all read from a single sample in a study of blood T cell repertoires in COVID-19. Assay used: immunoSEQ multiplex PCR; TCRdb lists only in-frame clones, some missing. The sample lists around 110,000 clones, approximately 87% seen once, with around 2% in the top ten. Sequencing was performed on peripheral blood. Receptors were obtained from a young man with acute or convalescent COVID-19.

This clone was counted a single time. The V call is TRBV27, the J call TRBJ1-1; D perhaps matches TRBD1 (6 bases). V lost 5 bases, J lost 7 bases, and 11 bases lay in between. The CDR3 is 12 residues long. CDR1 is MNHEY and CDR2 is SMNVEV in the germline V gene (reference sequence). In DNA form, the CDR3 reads TGTGCCAGCAGTGCGGGGGGGCTTGAAGCTTTCTTT. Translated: CASSAGGLEAFF.

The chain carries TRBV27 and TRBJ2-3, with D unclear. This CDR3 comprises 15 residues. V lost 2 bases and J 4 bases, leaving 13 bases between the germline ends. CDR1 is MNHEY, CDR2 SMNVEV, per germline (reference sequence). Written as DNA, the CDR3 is TGTGCCAGCAGTTTAACGGGTAGCAGTGCAGATACGCAGTATTTT. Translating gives CASSLTGSSADTQYF.